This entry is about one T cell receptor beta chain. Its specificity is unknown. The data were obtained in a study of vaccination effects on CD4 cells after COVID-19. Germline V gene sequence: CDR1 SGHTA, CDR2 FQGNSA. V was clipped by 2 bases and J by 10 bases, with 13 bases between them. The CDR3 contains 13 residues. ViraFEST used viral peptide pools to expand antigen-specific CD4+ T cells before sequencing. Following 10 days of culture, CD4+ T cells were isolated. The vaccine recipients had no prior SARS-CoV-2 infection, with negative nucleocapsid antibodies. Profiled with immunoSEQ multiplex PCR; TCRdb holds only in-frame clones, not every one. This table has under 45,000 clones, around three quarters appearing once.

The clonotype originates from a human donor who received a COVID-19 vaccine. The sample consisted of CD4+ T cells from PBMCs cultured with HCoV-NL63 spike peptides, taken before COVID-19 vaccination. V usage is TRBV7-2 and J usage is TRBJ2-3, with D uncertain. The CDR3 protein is CASSLSERLAQYF. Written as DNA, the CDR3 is TGTGCCAGCAGCTTATCGGAAAGGCTAGCGCAGTATTTT.